This T cell receptor beta chain originates from a study of cytomegalovirus exposure and HLA in healthy donors. The CDR3 totals 13 residues. The V gene's germline CDR1 is SGHVS and CDR2 FQNEAQ. V lost 1 base and J lost 9, with 10 bases in between. Worth noting for this clone: What it recognizes is unknown.

Whole-study findings and limits: First-cohort TCR clusters were later found to tend to co-occur in the 120 or so validation repertoires. Confirmation in vitro established that a few CMV-associated chains were specific for CMV antigens. Diagnosis of cytomegalovirus status made by the classifier reportedly showed high specificity and sensitivity.

Sequencing was performed with immunoSEQ multiplex PCR; in TCRdb, only in-frame clones are kept and a portion is missing. The sample records around 150,000 clones, 88% being singletons. This TCR was sampled from a man between 18 and 29 years old in good health and CMV-seronegative. The J gene is TRBJ2-1, the V gene TRBV7-8, with D possibly TRBD2 on 6 matching bases. The sequenced sample was PBMCs. Here the CDR3 DNA reads TGTGCCAGCAGCTTAGGCGGGGCCAGTGAGCAGTTCTTC. Its protein product is CASSLGGASEQFF.